The T cell receptor (beta chain) under discussion was sequenced for a study of T cells in localized non-small cell lung cancer. Notes on the study in general: Sequencing was restricted to one tumor region; therefore, heterogeneity remains possible.

In the case of this clone: Its antigen is not known.

Sequencing was performed with immunoSEQ multiplex PCR; in TCRdb, only in-frame clones are kept and a portion is missing. The table shows 4,000 to 5,000 clones, with about 30% occurring only once. The CDR3 has 13 amino acids. The V gene lost 5 bases and the J gene lost 6 bases, with 13 bases spanning the gap. Germline CDR1 and CDR2: MNHGY and SAAAGT. The chain combines TRBV6-8 with TRBJ1-1; possibly TRBD1 for D (6 bases). The source was lung tumor tissue, collected before any cancer treatment. This receptor was identified in a man aged 35 to 70 with stage II lung adenocarcinoma. CDR3 amino acids: CASSRQDGAEAFF. The CDR3 DNA follows: TGTGCCAGCAGTCGACAGGATGGGGCTGAAGCTTTCTTT.